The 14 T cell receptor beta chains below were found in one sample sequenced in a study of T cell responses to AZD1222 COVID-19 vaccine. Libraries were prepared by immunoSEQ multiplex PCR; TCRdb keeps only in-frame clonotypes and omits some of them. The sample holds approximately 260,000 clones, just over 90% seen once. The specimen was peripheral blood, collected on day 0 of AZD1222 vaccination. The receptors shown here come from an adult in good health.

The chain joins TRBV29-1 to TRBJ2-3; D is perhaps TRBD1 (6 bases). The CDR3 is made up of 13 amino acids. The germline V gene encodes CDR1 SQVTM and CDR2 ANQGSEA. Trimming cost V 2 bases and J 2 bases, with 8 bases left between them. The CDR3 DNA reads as TGCAGCGTTGAAACAGGGTCCACAGATACGCAGTATTTT. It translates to CSVETGSTDTQYF.

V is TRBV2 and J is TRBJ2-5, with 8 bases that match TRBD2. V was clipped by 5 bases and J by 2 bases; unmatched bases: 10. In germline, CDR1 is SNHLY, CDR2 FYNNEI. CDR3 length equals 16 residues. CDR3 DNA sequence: TGTGCCAGCAGTTCCACCCCGGGACTAGGTCAAGAGACCCAGTACTTC. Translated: CASSSTPGLGQETQYF. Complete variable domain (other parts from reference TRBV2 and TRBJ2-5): EPEVTQTPSHQVTQMGQEVILRCVPISNHLYFYWYRQILGQKVEFLVSFYNNEISEKSEIFDDQFSVERPDGSNFTLKIRSTKLEDSAMYFCASSSTPGLGQETQYFGPGTRLLVL.

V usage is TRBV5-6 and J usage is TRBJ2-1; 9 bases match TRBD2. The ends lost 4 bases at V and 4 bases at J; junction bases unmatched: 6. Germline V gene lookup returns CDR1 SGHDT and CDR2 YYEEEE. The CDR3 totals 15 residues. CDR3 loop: CASSTGTSSYNEQFF. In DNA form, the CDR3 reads TGTGCCAGCAGCACCGGGACTAGCAGTTACAATGAGCAGTTCTTC.

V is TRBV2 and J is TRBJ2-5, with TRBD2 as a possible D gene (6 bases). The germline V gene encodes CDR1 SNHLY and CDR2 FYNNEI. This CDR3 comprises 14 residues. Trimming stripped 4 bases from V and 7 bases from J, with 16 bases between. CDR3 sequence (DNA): TGTGCCAGCAGTGTTGATCAGACCGGGGGGACCCAGTACTTC. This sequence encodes CASSVDQTGGTQYF.

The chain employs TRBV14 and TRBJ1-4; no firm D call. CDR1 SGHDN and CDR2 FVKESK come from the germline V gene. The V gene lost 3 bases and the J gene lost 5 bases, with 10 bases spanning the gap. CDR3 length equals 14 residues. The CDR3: CASSQRLTNEKLFF. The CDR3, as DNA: TGTGCCAGCAGCCAGAGGTTGACGAATGAAAAACTGTTTTTT.

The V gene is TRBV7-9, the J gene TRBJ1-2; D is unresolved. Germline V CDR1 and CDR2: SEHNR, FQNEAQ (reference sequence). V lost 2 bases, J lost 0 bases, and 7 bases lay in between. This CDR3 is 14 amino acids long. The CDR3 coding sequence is TGTGCCAGCAGCTTATTCCTGACTAACTATGGCTACACCTTC. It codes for CASSLFLTNYGYTF. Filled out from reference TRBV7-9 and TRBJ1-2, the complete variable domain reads DTGVSQNPRHKITKRGQNVTFRCDPISEHNRLYWYRQTLGQGPEFLTYFQNEAQLEKSRLLSDRFSAERPKGSFSTLEIQRTEQGDSAMYLCASSLFLTNYGYTFGSGTRLTVV.

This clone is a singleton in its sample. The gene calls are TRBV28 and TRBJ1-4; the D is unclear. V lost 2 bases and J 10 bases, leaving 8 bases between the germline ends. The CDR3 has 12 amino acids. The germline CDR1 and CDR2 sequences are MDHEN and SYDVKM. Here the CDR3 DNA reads TGTGCCAGCAGTTTAAGTGAGGGAAAACTGTTTTTT. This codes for CASSLSEGKLFF.

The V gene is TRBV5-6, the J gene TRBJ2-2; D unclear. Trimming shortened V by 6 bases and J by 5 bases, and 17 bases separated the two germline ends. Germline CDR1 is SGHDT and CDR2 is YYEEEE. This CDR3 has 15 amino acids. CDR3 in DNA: TGTGCCAGCACCCTAGGTGGAAGCAGGACCGGGGAGCTGTTTTTT. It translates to CASTLGGSRTGELFF.

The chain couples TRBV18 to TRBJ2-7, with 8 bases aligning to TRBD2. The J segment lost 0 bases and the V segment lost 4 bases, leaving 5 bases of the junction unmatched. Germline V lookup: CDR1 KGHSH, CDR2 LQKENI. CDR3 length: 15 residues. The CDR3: CASSQLADSSYEQYF. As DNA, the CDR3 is TGTGCCAGCTCACAACTAGCGGATAGCTCCTACGAGCAGTACTTC. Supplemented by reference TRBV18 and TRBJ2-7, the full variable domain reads NAGVMQNPRHLVRRRGQEARLRCSPMKGHSHVYWYRQLPEEGLKFMVYLQKENIIDESGMPKERFSAEFPKEGPSILRIQQVVRGDSAAYFCASSQLADSSYEQYFGPGTRLTVT.

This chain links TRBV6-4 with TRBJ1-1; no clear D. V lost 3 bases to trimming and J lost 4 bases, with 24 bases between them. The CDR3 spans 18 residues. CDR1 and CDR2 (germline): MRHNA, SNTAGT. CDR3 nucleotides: TGTGCCAGCAGTGAAATCTGGGGTGGGTGGGAAGGAGGCACTGAAGCTTTCTTT. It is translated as CASSEIWGGWEGGTEAFF.

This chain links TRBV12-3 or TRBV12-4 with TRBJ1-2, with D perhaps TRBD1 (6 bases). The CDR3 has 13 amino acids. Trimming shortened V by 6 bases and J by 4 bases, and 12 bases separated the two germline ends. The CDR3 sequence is CASSPGHAYGYTF. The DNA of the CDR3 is TGTGCCAGCAGCCCGGGACACGCCTATGGCTACACCTTC.

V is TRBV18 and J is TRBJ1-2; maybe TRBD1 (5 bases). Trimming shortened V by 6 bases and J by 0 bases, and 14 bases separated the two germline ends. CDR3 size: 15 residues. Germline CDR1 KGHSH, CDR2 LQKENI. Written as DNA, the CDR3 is TGTGCCAGCTCTTACGACAGATTATCTAACTATGGCTACACCTTC. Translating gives CASSYDRLSNYGYTF.

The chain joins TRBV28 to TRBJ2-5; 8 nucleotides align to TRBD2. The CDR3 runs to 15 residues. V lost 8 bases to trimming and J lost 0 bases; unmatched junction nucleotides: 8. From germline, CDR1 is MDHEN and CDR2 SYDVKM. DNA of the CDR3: TGTGCCAGCCACACGGGCGGGGGGTACCAAGAGACCCAGTACTTC. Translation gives CASHTGGGYQETQYF. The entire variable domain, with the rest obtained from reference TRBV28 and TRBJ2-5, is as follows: DVKVTQSSRYLVKRTGEKVFLECVQDMDHENMFWYRQDPGLGLRLIYFSYDVKMKEKGDIPEGYSVSREKKERFSLILESASTNQTSMYLCASHTGGGYQETQYFGPGTRLLVL.

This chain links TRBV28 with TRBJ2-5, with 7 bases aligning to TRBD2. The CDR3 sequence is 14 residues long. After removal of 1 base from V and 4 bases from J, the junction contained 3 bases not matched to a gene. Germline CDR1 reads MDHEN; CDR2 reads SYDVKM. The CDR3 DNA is TGTGCCAGCAGTTTATCTAGCGGAGGAGAGACCCAGTACTTC. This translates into CASSLSSGGETQYF.